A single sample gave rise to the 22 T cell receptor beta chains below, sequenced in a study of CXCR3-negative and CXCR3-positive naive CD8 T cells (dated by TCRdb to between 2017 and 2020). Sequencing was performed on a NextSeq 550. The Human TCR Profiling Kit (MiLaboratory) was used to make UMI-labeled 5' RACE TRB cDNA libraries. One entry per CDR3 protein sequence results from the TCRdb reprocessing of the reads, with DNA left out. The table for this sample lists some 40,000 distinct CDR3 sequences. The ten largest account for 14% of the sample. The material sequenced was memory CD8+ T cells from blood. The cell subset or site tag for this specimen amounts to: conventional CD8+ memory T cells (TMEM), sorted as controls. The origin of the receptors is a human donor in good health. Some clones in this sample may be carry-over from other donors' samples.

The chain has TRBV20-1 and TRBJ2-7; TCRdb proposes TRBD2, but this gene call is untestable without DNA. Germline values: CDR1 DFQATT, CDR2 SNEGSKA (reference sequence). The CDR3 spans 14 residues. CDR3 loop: CSAVTGTRTYEQYF.

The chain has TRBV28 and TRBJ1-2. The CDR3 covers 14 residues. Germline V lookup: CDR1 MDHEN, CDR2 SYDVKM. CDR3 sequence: CASSLIIGRYGYTF.

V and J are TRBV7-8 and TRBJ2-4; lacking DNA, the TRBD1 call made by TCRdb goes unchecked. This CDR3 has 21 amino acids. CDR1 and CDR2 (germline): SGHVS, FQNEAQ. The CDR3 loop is CASSLALRGPVQTLAKNIQYF.

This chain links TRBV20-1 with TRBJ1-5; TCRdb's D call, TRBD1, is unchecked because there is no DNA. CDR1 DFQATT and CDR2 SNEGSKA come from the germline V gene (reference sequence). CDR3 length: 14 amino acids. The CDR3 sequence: CSARDRGELQPQHF.

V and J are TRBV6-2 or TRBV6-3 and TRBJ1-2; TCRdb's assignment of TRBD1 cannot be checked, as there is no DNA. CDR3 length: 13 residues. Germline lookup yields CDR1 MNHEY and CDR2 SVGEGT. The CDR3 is CASSYRDNYGYTF.

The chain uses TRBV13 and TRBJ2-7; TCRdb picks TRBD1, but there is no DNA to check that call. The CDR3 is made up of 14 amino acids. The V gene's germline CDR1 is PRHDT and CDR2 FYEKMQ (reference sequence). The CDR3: CASSPGTGSHEQYF.

The CDR3 here is CASSLGGGQYF. V and J are TRBV7-6 and TRBJ2-7; TCRdb selects TRBD1, and the lack of DNA leaves this call unchecked. The CDR3 has 11 amino acids. In germline, CDR1 is SGHVS, CDR2 FNYEAQ.

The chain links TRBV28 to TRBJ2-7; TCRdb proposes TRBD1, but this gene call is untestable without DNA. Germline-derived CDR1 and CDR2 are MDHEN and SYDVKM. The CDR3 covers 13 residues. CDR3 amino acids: CASSPRQGGEQYF.

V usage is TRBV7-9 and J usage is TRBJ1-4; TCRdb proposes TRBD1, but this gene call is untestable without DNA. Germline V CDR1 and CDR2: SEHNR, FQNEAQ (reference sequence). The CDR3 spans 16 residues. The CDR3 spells CASSSSGQGADEKLFF.

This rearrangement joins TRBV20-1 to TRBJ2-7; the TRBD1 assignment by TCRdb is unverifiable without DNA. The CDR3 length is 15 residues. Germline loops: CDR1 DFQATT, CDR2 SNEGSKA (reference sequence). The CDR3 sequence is CSARDRGQGSYEQYF.

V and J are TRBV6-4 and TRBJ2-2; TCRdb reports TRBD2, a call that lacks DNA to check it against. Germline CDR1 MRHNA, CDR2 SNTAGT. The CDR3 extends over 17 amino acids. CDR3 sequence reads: CASSDSSGGADTGELFF.

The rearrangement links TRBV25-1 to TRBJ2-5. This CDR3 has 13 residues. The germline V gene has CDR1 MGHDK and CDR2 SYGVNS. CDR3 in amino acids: CASRDTWEETQYF.

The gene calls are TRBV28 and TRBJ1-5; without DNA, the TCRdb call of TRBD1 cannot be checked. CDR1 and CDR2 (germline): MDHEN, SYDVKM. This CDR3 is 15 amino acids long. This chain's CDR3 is CASSFVGASNQPQHF.

The CDR3 loop reads CAANPGAGTVQYF. The chain uses TRBV28 and TRBJ2-4; the TRBD1 assignment by TCRdb is unverifiable without DNA. The CDR3 covers 13 residues. Germline values: CDR1 MDHEN, CDR2 SYDVKM.

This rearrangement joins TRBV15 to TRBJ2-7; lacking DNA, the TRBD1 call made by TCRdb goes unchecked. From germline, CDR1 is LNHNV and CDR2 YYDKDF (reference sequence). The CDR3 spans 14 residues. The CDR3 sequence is CATTSSGVDYEQYF.

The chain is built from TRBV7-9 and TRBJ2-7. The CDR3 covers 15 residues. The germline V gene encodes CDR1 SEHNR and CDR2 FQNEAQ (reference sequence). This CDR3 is CASSLEGFKVDEQYF.

CDR3 loop: CASSSDTYEQYF. J is TRBJ2-7 and V is TRBV12-3 or TRBV12-4. The CDR3 is 12 amino acids.

CDR3: CASSLLSSLNTEAFF. The chain carries TRBV27 and TRBJ1-1. This CDR3 region has 15 residues. Looked up from germline, CDR1 is MNHEY and CDR2 is SMNVEV (reference sequence).

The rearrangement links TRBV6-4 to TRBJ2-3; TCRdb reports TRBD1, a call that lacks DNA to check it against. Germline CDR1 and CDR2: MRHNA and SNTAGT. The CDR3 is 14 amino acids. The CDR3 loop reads CASSDSAGGDTQYF.

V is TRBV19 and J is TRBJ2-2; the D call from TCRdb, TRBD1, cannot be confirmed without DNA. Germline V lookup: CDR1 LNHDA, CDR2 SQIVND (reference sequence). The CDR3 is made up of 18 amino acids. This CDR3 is CASSIWGDARPNTGELFF.

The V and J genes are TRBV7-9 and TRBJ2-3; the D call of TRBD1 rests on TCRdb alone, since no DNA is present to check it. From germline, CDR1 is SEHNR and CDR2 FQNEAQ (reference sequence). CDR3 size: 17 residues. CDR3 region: CASSSVRGVYDTDTQYF.

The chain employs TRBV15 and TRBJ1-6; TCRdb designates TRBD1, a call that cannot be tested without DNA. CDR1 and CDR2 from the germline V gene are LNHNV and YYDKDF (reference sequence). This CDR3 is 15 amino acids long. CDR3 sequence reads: CATSRVSPGHSPLHF.